A selection of T cell receptor beta chains follows, all from one sample in a study of blood T cell repertoires in COVID-19. The method was immunoSEQ multiplex PCR; TCRdb's version includes in-frame clones alone and lacks a portion of them. Of some 130,000 clones in the sample, 84% were seen once. The material sequenced was PBMCs or T cells enriched from blood (not recorded which). These receptor sequences come from a middle-aged man with acute COVID-19. CDR3s include the opening cysteine and the closing phenylalanine or tryptophan. Each record gives: D gene, clone size, J gene, V gene, CDR3 protein, CDR3 DNA. The D gene is left open where the match is weak. Some rows mark clone size as missing; the rest say once, few, many or name a class of expanded clone.

>-|once|TRBJ2-5|TRBV27
CASSPLFRRETQYF
TGTGCCAGCAGTCCCCTGTTCCGGAGGGAGACCCAGTACTTC
>TRBD2|-|TRBJ2-7|TRBV19
CASSISLLAGASAEQYF
TGTGCCAGTAGTATATCCTTACTAGCGGGAGCATCTGCCGAGCAGTACTTC
>TRBD1|-|TRBJ2-3|TRBV11-3
CASSRDRGSTDTQYF
TGTGCCAGCAGCCGGGACAGGGGTAGCACAGATACGCAGTATTTT
>-|few|TRBJ1-2|TRBV5-6
CASSLFGLGDGYTF
TGTGCCAGCAGCTTGTTCGGTCTAGGCGATGGCTACACCTTC
>-|once|TRBJ1-5|TRBV2
CASGRQSDSNQPQHF
TGTGCCAGCGGACGACAGAGCGATAGCAATCAGCCCCAGCATTTT
>TRBD2|-|TRBJ2-1|TRBV5-1
CASLEEAGGPDEQFF
TGCGCCAGCTTGGAAGAAGCGGGAGGGCCCGATGAGCAGTTCTTC
>-|-|TRBJ2-1|TRBV28
CASRTAIGYNEQFF
TGTGCCAGCCGGACAGCCATAGGCTACAATGAGCAGTTCTTC
>TRBD1|-|TRBJ1-4|TRBV15
CATRQGAGEKLFF
TGTGCCACCCGACAGGGGGCGGGTGAAAAACTGTTTTTT
>-|-|TRBJ1-6|TRBV7-9
CASSPPRGSYNSPLHF
TGTGCCAGCAGCCCGCCGCGGGGCTCCTATAATTCACCCCTCCACTTT
>TRBD2|once|TRBJ2-2|TRBV5-4
CASAADSGSRLTGELFF
TGTGCCAGCGCCGCGGATAGCGGGAGTCGACTCACCGGGGAGCTGTTTTTT
>TRBD1|-|TRBJ2-1|TRBV27
CAPLTGGMSSYNEQFF
TGTGCCCCTTTGACAGGGGGCATGAGCTCCTACAATGAGCAGTTCTTC
>-|-|TRBJ1-4|TRBV7-2
CASSSQGATNEKLFF
TGTGCCAGCAGCTCCCAGGGCGCAACTAATGAAAAACTGTTTTTT
>-|once|TRBJ1-6|TRBV4-3
CASSQQNSPLHF
TGCGCCAGCAGCCAACAGAATTCACCCCTCCACTTT
>-|few|TRBJ2-7|TRBV24-1
CATSEGRGSFYEQYF
TGTGCCACCAGTGAGGGACGGGGGTCGTTCTACGAGCAGTACTTC
>-|-|TRBJ2-4|TRBV18
CASSPRRGTGAKNIQYF
TGTGCCAGCTCACCAAGGCGCGGGACGGGGGCCAAAAACATTCAGTACTTC
>TRBD2|-|TRBJ2-3|TRBV6-5
CASSRTSGRADTQYF
TGTGCCAGCAGTCGAACTAGCGGGAGGGCAGATACGCAGTATTTT
>TRBD1|-|TRBJ2-3|TRBV7-2
CASSFSTGGLRTDTQYF
TGTGCCAGCAGTTTTTCGACAGGGGGCTTACGCACAGATACGCAGTATTTT
>-|-|TRBJ2-6|TRBV18
CASSSSQGAGANVLTF
TGTGCCAGCTCGTCTTCACAGGGAGCTGGGGCCAACGTCCTGACTTTC
>TRBD1|once|TRBJ1-5|TRBV4-2
CASSQDSGGLGNQPQHF
TGTGCCAGCAGCCAAGATTCAGGGGGCTTGGGCAATCAGCCCCAGCATTTT
>TRBD2|-|TRBJ2-2|TRBV28
CASSRGDTGELFF
TGTGCCAGCAGTCGGGGGGACACCGGGGAGCTGTTTTTT
>-|-|TRBJ1-2|TRBV5-5
CASSSAGSYGYTF
TGTGCCAGCAGCTCCGCCGGGAGCTATGGCTACACCTTC
>TRBD2|once|TRBJ2-3|TRBV29-1
CSVEAGGPSDTQYF
TGCAGCGTTGAGGCGGGAGGGCCCTCAGATACGCAGTATTTT
>-|-|TRBJ1-2|TRBV29-1
CSVVYGEGYTF
TGCAGCGTCGTCTACGGGGAAGGCTACACCTTC
>-|-|TRBJ2-7|TRBV5-6
CASSFLLSTDSYEQYF
TGTGCCAGCAGCTTCCTACTATCGACAGATTCCTACGAGCAGTACTTC
>TRBD1|few|TRBJ1-5|TRBV30
CAWGLSSDRGTYSNQPQHF
TGTGCCTGGGGCCTCTCTTCGGACAGGGGGACATATAGCAATCAGCCCCAGCATTTT
>TRBD2|-|TRBJ2-7|TRBV4-3
CASSQDLLQRGSYEQYF
TGCGCCAGCAGCCAAGATCTTCTGCAGCGGGGGAGCTACGAGCAGTACTTC
>TRBD2|-|TRBJ2-1|TRBV5-1
CASSLGGASGTVHYNEQFF
TGCGCCAGCAGCTTGGGGGGCGCTAGCGGGACCGTACACTACAATGAGCAGTTCTTC
>TRBD1|once|TRBJ2-7|TRBV4-3
CASSQDIVSVRGQAVYEQYF
TGCGCCAGCAGCCAAGATATAGTATCGGTGAGGGGACAGGCCGTATACGAGCAGTACTTC
>-|-|TRBJ2-7|TRBV19
CASSRSGISYEQYF
TGTGCCAGTAGTCGGTCGGGGATCTCCTACGAGCAGTACTTC
>-|-|TRBJ1-4|TRBV7-2
CASSLSREGEKLFF
TGTGCCAGCAGCTTAAGCAGGGAGGGTGAAAAACTGTTTTTT
>TRBD1|-|TRBJ1-4|TRBV27
CASPQGQGCEKLFF
TGTGCCAGTCCCCAGGGACAGGGTTGTGAAAAACTGTTTTTT
>-|-|TRBJ1-5|TRBV2
CASTLGGESQPQHF
TGTGCCAGCACCCTAGGGGGGGAAAGTCAGCCCCAGCATTTT
>-|-|TRBJ2-7|TRBV12-3/TRBV12-4
CASSLRLGDEQYF
TGTGCCAGCAGTTTAAGACTGGGAGACGAGCAGTACTTC
>-|-|TRBJ2-7|TRBV19
CASSIQGLTYEQYF
TGTGCCAGTAGTATCCAGGGTTTAACCTACGAGCAGTACTTC
>-|few|TRBJ2-1|TRBV6-5
CASSYSRQNVDEQFF
TGTGCCAGCAGTTACTCCCGACAGAATGTCGATGAGCAGTTCTTC
>TRBD1|-|TRBJ1-4|TRBV6-1
CASSEAPRQGTLLFF
TGTGCCAGCAGTGAAGCCCCGAGACAGGGCACCCTACTGTTTTTT
>-|-|TRBJ1-1|TRBV7-9
CASSLSGQEAFF
TGTGCCAGCAGCTTAAGCGGGCAGGAAGCTTTCTTT
>TRBD2|-|TRBJ2-5|TRBV27
CASSQRRAGGQYF
TGTGCCAGCAGTCAAAGGCGGGCGGGGGGCCAGTACTTC
>-|-|TRBJ2-2|TRBV14
CASSQDLGAGELFF
TGTGCCAGCAGCCAAGATCTTGGAGCCGGGGAGCTGTTTTTT
>TRBD1|-|TRBJ2-1|TRBV30
CAWKQGAHNEQFF
TGTGCCTGGAAACAGGGGGCCCACAATGAGCAGTTCTTC
>TRBD2|-|TRBJ2-7|TRBV11-2
CASSSSGGSEQYF
TGTGCCAGCAGCTCCTCGGGGGGTAGCGAGCAGTACTTC
>TRBD2|-|TRBJ2-3|TRBV6-1
CASSARTPSGVDPTQYF
TGTGCCAGCAGTGCCCGGACCCCAAGCGGGGTGGATCCGACGCAGTATTTT
>-|-|TRBJ2-2|TRBV18
CASSPPGANELFF
TGTGCCAGCTCACCACCGGGCGCGAACGAGCTGTTTTTT
>TRBD1|-|TRBJ2-1|TRBV19
CASSIRTGGGEQFF
TGTGCCAGTAGTATCCGGACAGGGGGTGGTGAGCAGTTCTTC